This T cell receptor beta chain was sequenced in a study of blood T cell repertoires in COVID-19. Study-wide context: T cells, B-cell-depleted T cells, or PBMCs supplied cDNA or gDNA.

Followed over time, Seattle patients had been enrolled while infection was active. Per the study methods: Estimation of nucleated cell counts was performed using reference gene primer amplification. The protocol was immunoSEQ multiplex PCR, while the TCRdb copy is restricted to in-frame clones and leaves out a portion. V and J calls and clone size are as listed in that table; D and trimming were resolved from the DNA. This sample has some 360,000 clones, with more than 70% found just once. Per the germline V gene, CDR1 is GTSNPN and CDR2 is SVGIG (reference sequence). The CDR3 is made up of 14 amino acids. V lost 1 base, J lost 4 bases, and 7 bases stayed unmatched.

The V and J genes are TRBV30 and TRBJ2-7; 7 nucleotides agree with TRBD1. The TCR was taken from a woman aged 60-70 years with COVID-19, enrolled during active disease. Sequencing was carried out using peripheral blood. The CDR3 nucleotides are TGTGCCTGGAGTGCGGGACAGTTTTTTTACGAGCAGTACTTC. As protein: CAWSAGQFFYEQYF.